One T cell receptor beta chain is described in this entry. The assay was immunoSEQ multiplex PCR, and TCRdb's table has in-frame clones only and misses some. Here the sample spans about 220,000 clones, roughly 80% being singletons. The data are from a study of blood T cell repertoires in COVID-19. About the research overall: Nucleic acid was either cDNA or gDNA, and it came from T cells, B-cell-depleted T cells, or PBMCs.

The CDR3 is 15 residues long. CDR1 is SGHTA and CDR2 is FQGNSA in the germline V gene. V trimming: 4 bases; J trimming: 4 bases; junction bases outside the gene matches: 4. The chain links TRBV7-2 to TRBJ1-5, with TRBD1 identical over 10 bases. This TCR was sampled from a woman between 70 and 85 years old with COVID-19, enrolled during active disease. Specimen: peripheral blood. The CDR3, as DNA: TGTGCCAGCAGCTCTGACAGGGGGCGAAATCAGCCCCAGCATTTT. Protein sequence: CASSSDRGRNQPQHF.